The clone carrying this T cell receptor beta chain was detected a few times. The data stem from a study of identical twins. Trimming stripped 7 bases from V and 0 bases from J, with 13 bases between. The CDR3 runs to 16 residues. TCRdb processed the 5' RACE reads anew with MiXCR; each CDR3 protein has one entry. Of hundreds of thousands of distinct CDR3 sequences in the sample, under 8.5% were seen once. The sample was also linked to a second study, of yellow fever vaccine responses in identical twins.

The chain employs TRBV12-3 or TRBV12-4 and TRBJ1-6; TRBD1 is a possible D gene (6 bases). The receptor was isolated from a woman in her late teens or twenties in good health. Specimen: PBMCs. CDR3 residues: CASTLRGGSYNSPLHF. The DNA of the CDR3 is TGTGCCAGCACCCTGAGAGGGGGCTCCTATAATTCACCCCTCCACTTT.